These 23 T cell receptor beta chains came from one sample sequenced in a study of T cells after yellow fever vaccination. From the 5' RACE reads, TCRdb called clonotypes with MiXCR, one entry per CDR3 protein. The sample yields under 500,000 distinct CDR3 sequences, around a sixth seen once. The starting material was PBMCs, obtained before the yellow fever booster vaccination. These receptors all come from a man between 18 and 35 years old who received the YFV17D yellow fever vaccine.

The rearrangement links TRBV4-3 to TRBJ1-1; 12 nucleotides align to TRBD1. This CDR3 contains 17 residues. J gave up 5 bases and V 1 base, and 8 bases lay outside the gene matches. Germline V CDR1 and CDR2: LGHNA, YSLEER. The CDR3 bases are TGCGCCAGCAGCCAAGTAGGGACAGGGGGCGCGGGAACTGAAGCTTTCTTT. Amino acids: CASSQVGTGGAGTEAFF.

This clonotype came up a few times. The chain recombines TRBV20-1 with TRBJ2-7; maybe TRBD1 (6 bases). The CDR3 runs 14 residues. Germline V gene data show CDR1 as DFQATT and CDR2 as SNEGSKA (reference sequence). The V and J ends lost 5 bases and 7 bases respectively, with 21 bases between them. In DNA, the CDR3 is TGCAGTGCTCGCGGCCGACAGGCCCCCTGGGAGCAGTACTTC. Its protein is CSARGRQAPWEQYF.

This clonotype has more than one count but fewer than ten. This chain uses TRBV7-3 with TRBJ1-2; D gene uncertain. The CDR3 covers 14 residues. Germline values: CDR1 SGHTA, CDR2 FQGTGA. With 5 bases removed from V and 0 bases from J, the gap between germline ends came to 10 bases. In DNA form, the CDR3 reads TGTGCCAGCAGCCCGACCGAAGCTAACTATGGCTACACCTTC. This gives the protein CASSPTEANYGYTF.

The rearrangement joins TRBV7-2 to TRBJ2-3; tentative D call: TRBD2 (6 bases). Germline V lookup: CDR1 SGHTA, CDR2 FQGNSA. Trimming pared 1 base from V and 0 bases from J, leaving 14 bases between. This CDR3 has 17 amino acids. This CDR3 reads CASSLGGVNSSTDTQYF. CDR3 DNA sequence: TGTGCCAGCAGCTTAGGCGGGGTGAACTCTAGCACAGATACGCAGTATTTT.

The CDR3 loop reads CASSLAPLRGNTQYF. CDR3 bases: TGTGCCAGCAGCTTAGCCCCATTGAGGGGTAATACGCAGTATTTT. The chain employs TRBV7-2 and TRBJ2-3; either TRBD1 or TRBD2 may fit D (5 bases each). The V end lost 0 bases, the J end lost 7 bases, and 14 bases lay between the germline ends. There are 15 residues in the CDR3. Germline CDR1 is SGHTA and CDR2 is FQGNSA.

There are a few counts of this clonotype. The chain joins TRBV5-1 to TRBJ1-2; no clear D. V lost 7 bases and J lost 14, with 24 bases in between. The CDR3 has 13 residues. CDR1 SGHRS and CDR2 YFSETQ come from the germline V gene. The CDR3 DNA reads as TGCGCCAGCCAGATGGTAGGCTTACAAAGCTGGACCTTC. It yields the protein CASQMVGLQSWTF.

The chain uses TRBV4-1 and TRBJ2-5; 12 bases line up with TRBD2. V trimming: 2 bases; J trimming: 4 bases; junction bases outside the gene matches: 5. CDR3 length: 16 amino acids. Germline V lookup: CDR1 MGHRA, CDR2 YSYEKL. CDR3 amino acids: CASSQPGLAGRETQYF. The CDR3 DNA reads TGCGCCAGCAGCCAACCCGGACTAGCGGGGAGAGAGACCCAGTACTTC.

The chain links TRBV12-3 or TRBV12-4 to TRBJ1-5; 9 bases map to TRBD1. This CDR3 region has 15 residues. V dropped 7 bases and J dropped 6; count of bases not matched to a gene: 10. The CDR3 DNA reads TGTGCCAGCACGACCGGGACAGGGAAAAGTCAGCCCCAGCATTTT. It translates to CASTTGTGKSQPQHF.

The rearrangement links TRBV27 to TRBJ1-6; a possible D gene is TRBD1 (6 bases). V lost 0 bases and J lost 7, with 13 bases in between. The V gene's germline CDR1 is MNHEY and CDR2 SMNVEV (reference sequence). This CDR3 contains 16 residues. CDR3 nucleotide sequence: TGTGCCAGCAGTTTATCGGCAGGGGCGGGGAATTCACCCCTCCACTTT. It yields the protein CASSLSAGAGNSPLHF.

The chain combines TRBV5-1 with TRBJ2-1; 14 nucleotides agree with TRBD2. Looked up from germline, CDR1 is SGHRS and CDR2 is YFSETQ. After removal of 4 bases from V and 8 bases from J, the junction contained 5 bases not matched to a gene. The length of the CDR3 is 15 residues. DNA of the CDR3: TGCGCCAGCAGCGCCGGGACTAGCGGGGGCGATGAGCAGTTCTTC. Residues: CASSAGTSGGDEQFF. Looking up the rest from reference TRBV5-1 and TRBJ2-1 gives the full variable domain: KAGVTQTPRYLIKTRGQQVTLSCSPISGHRSVSWYQQTPGQGLQFLFEYFSETQRNKGNFPGRFSGRQFSNSRSEMNVSTLELGDSALYLCASSAGTSGGDEQFFGPGTRLTVL.

The chain has TRBV6-2 or TRBV6-3 and TRBJ2-7; TRBD2 matches at 7 bases. After removal of 7 bases from V and 2 bases from J, the junction contained 5 bases not matched to a gene. CDR1 and CDR2 (germline): MNHEY, SVGEGT. The CDR3 has 13 residues. The CDR3: CASTAGVAYEQYV. The CDR3 DNA reads TGTGCCAGCACCGCGGGGGTGGCCTACGAGCAGTACGTC.

The chain is built from TRBV3-1 and TRBJ2-3; no reliable D call. The germline CDR1 and CDR2 sequences are LGHDT and YNNKEL (reference sequence). Between the trimmed V and J ends, which lost 3 bases and 0 bases, there was a span of 10 bases. This CDR3 has 15 residues. CDR3 DNA sequence: TGTGCCAGCAGCCATGAGGCGGCAAGCACAGATACGCAGTATTTT. As protein: CASSHEAASTDTQYF.

The V and J genes are TRBV6-5 and TRBJ2-2, with TRBD1 matching 7 bases. The germline gives CDR1 MNHEY, CDR2 SVGAGI. The CDR3 is 15 residues long. The V and J ends lost 7 bases and 3 bases, in that order; junction bases with no gene match: 8. Here the CDR3 DNA reads TGTGCCAGCAAGCCCGGGACAGTACACACCGGGGAGCTGTTTTTT. Its protein is CASKPGTVHTGELFF.

In its sample, this clonotype was seen a few times. The chain recombines TRBV7-2 with TRBJ2-1; 7 bases are a match to TRBD1. The junction had 4 bases not matched to a gene; V was cut back by 5 bases and J by 6 bases. CDR1 SGHTA and CDR2 FQGNSA come from the germline V gene. CDR3 size: 13 residues. CDR3 in DNA: TGTGCCAGCAGCGCCCGACAGGGCAATGAGCAGTTCTTC. The encoded protein is CASSARQGNEQFF.

The sample holds a few counts of this clonotype. This chain joins TRBV28 and TRBJ1-1; unclear D gene. The length of the CDR3 is 12 residues. V was trimmed by 2 bases and J by 8 bases, leaving 9 bases between them. Germline V gene sequence: CDR1 MDHEN, CDR2 SYDVKM. The CDR3 DNA reads as TGTGCCAGCAGTTTACCTGGGAAGGAAGCTTTCTTT. It specifies CASSLPGKEAFF.

The chain employs TRBV13 and TRBJ1-1; TRBD1 might be the D (5 bases). CDR3 length: 12 amino acids. Trimming left V 7 bases short and J 2 bases short, with 8 bases between. Germline V gene sequence: CDR1 PRHDT, CDR2 FYEKMQ (reference sequence). CDR3 amino acids: CASTQGNTEAFF. The DNA for the CDR3 is TGTGCCAGCACCCAGGGAAACACTGAAGCTTTCTTT.

This clonotype came up a few times. The rearrangement links TRBV7-2 to TRBJ1-3; perhaps TRBD1 as D (6 bases). V lost 5 bases and J 3 bases, leaving 14 bases between the germline ends. Germline V CDR1 and CDR2: SGHTA, FQGNSA. The CDR3 sequence is 15 residues long. The CDR3: CASSQGPDSGNTIYF. The CDR3 nucleotides are TGTGCCAGCAGCCAGGGCCCGGACAGTGGAAACACCATATATTTT. The variable domain in full, completed from reference TRBV7-2 and TRBJ1-3, reads GAGVSQSPSNKVTEKGKDVELRCDPISGHTALYWYRQSLGQGLEFLIYFQGNSAPDKSGLPSDRFSAERTGGSVSTLTIQRTQQEDSAVYLCASSQGPDSGNTIYFGEGSWLTVV.

This clonotype was found many times. CDR3 in DNA: TGCAGTGCGAAAGCAGGCGGGGGGGGAGATACGCAGTATTTT. Residues: CSAKAGGGGDTQYF. The chain uses TRBV20-1 and TRBJ2-3, with 9 bases that match TRBD2. The CDR3 length is 14 residues. Germline loops: CDR1 DFQATT, CDR2 SNEGSKA (reference sequence). Unmatched junction bases numbered 9, after V lost 6 bases and J lost 5 bases.

The chain links TRBV5-5 to TRBJ2-7; D may be TRBD2 (6 bases). This CDR3 has 15 residues. Germline V gene sequence: CDR1 SGHKS, CDR2 YYEKEE (reference sequence). The germline V and J ends were trimmed by 4 bases and 6 bases, with 20 bases remaining between them. DNA of the CDR3: TGTGCCAGCAGCCCCGTTGGCGGGGATGCCCTCGAGCAGTACTTC. Translated, it gives CASSPVGGDALEQYF. The full variable domain, completed using reference TRBV5-5 and TRBJ2-7, is DAGVTQSPTHLIKTRGQQVTLRCSPISGHKSVSWYQQVLGQGPQFIFQYYEKEERGRGNFPDRFSARQFPNYSSELNVNALLLGDSALYLCASSPVGGDALEQYFGPGTRLTVT.

This chain uses TRBV12-3 or TRBV12-4 with TRBJ1-6; D is possibly TRBD1 (6 bases). The CDR3 is made up of 15 amino acids. Trimming cost V 4 bases and J 10 bases, with 17 bases left between them. CDR3 amino acids: CASSSGDGFLSPLHF. CDR3 bases: TGTGCCAGCAGTTCAGGGGACGGATTTTTGTCACCCCTCCACTTT.

At least ten counts were recorded for this clonotype. The gene calls are TRBV6-5 and TRBJ2-3; 7 bases map to TRBD1. Germline CDR1 MNHEY, CDR2 SVGAGI. The J segment lost 6 bases and the V segment lost 5 bases, leaving 8 bases of the junction unmatched. This CDR3 comprises 14 residues. DNA of the CDR3: TGTGCCAGCAGTCCAGGGGGTTTTGGGGATACGCAGTATTTT. As protein: CASSPGGFGDTQYF.

V usage is TRBV15 and J usage is TRBJ2-3; D is undetermined. Trimming cost V 2 bases and J 4 bases, with 10 bases left between them. The CDR3 has 14 residues. In germline, CDR1 is LNHNV, CDR2 YYDKDF (reference sequence). Here the CDR3 reads CATSRPSPPDTQYF. The DNA of the CDR3 is TGTGCCACCAGCAGACCCTCCCCGCCAGATACGCAGTATTTT.

This clonotype has only a few counts. The chain has TRBV18 and TRBJ2-7; D is possibly TRBD1 or TRBD2 (5 bases each). The CDR3 runs to 15 residues. Trimming shortened V by 2 bases and J by 0 bases, and 11 bases separated the two germline ends. Germline CDR1 reads KGHSH; CDR2 reads LQKENI. This CDR3 reads CASSPLSGLSYEQYF. In DNA, the CDR3 is TGTGCCAGCTCACCATTGTCGGGGCTCTCCTACGAGCAGTACTTC.